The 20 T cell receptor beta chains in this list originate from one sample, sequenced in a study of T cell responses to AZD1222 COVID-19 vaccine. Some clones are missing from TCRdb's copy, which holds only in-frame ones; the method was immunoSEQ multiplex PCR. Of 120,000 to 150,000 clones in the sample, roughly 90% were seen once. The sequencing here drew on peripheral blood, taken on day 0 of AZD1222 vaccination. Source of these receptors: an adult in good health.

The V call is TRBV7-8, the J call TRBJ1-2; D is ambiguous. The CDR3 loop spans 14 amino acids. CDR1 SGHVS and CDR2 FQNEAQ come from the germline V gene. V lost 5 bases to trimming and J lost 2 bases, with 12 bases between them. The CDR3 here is CASSRLGVNYGYTF. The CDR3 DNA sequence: TGTGCCAGCAGCAGATTAGGAGTGAACTATGGCTACACCTTC.

Written as DNA, the CDR3 is TGTGCCAGCAGCGGGGGTTATAGCAATCAGCCCCAGCATTTT. Amino acids: CASSGGYSNQPQHF. This rearrangement joins TRBV2 to TRBJ1-5; tentatively, D is TRBD1 (5 bases). V gave up 6 bases and J gave up 0 bases, with 9 bases separating them. The CDR3 extends over 14 amino acids. Germline values: CDR1 SNHLY, CDR2 FYNNEI.

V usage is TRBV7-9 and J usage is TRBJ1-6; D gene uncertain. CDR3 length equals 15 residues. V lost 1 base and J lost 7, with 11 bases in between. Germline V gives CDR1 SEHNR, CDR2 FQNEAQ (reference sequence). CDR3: CASSLGYPYNSPLHF. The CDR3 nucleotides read TGTGCCAGCAGCTTAGGTTACCCGTACAATTCACCCCTCCACTTT.

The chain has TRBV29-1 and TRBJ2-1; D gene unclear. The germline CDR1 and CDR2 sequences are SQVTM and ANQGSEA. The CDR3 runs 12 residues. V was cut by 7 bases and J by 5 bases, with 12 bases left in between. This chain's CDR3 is CSAAPEDNEQFF. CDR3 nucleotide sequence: TGCAGCGCTGCGCCAGAGGACAATGAGCAGTTCTTC.

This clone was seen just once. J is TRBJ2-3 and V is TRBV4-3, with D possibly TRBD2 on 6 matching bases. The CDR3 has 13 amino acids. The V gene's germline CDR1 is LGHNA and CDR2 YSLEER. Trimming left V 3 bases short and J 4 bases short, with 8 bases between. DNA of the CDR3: TGCGCCAGCAGCCAGGCTAGCGCAGATACGCAGTATTTT. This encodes CASSQASADTQYF.

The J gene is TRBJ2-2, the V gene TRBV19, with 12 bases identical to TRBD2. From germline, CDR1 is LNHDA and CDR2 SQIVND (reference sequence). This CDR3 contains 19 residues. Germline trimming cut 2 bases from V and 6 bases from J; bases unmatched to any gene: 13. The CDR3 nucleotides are TGTGCCAGTAGTATACGGACTAGCGGGAATAGGGGGTTGGCCGGGGAGCTGTTTTTT. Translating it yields CASSIRTSGNRGLAGELFF.

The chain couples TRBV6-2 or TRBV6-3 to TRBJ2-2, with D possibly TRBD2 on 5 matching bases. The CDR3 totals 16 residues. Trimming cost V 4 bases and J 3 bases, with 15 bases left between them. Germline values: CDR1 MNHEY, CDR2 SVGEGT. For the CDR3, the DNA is TGTGCCAGCAGTTCTAGCCCACACGGGTACACCGGGGAGCTGTTTTTT. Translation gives CASSSSPHGYTGELFF.

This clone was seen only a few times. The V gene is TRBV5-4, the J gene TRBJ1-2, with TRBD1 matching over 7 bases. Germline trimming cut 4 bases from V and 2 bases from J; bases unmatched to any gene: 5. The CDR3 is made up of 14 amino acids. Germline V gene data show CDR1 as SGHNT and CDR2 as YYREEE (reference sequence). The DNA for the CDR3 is TGTGCCAGCAGCGGGGACAGAAGAAACTATGGCTACACCTTC. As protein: CASSGDRRNYGYTF.

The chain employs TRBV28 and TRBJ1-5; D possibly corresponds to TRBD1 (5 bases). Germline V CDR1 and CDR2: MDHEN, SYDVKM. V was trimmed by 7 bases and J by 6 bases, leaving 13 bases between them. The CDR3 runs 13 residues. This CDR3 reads CASNRGVGQPQHF. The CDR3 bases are TGTGCCAGCAACCGGGGGGTAGGTCAGCCCCAGCATTTT.

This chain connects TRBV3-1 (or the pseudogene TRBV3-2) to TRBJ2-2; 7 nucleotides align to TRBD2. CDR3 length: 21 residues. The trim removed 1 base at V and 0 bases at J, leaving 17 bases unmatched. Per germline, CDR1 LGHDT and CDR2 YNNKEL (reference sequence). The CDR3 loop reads CASSQVNPWEGRPPNTGELFF. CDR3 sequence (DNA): TGTGCCAGCAGCCAAGTCAACCCTTGGGAGGGCCGTCCCCCGAACACCGGGGAGCTGTTTTTT.

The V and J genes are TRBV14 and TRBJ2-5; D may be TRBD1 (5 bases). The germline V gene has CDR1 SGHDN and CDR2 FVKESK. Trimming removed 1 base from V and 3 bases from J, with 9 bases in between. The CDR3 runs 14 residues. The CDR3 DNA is TGTGCCAGCAGCCAAGGATCAGGGAAAGAGACCCAGTACTTC. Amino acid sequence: CASSQGSGKETQYF.

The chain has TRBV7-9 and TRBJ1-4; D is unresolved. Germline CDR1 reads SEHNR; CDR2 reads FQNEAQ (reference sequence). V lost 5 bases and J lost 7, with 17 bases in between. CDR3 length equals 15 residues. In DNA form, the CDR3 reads TGTGCCAGCAGCCCCCCTTTACCGGCGACTGAAAAACTGTTTTTT. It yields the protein CASSPPLPATEKLFF.

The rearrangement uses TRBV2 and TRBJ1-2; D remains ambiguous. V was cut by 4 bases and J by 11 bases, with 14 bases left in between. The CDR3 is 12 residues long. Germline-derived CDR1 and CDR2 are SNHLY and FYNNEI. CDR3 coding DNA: TGTGCCAGCAGTGTACGGGTGTCACCATACACCTTC. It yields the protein CASSVRVSPYTF.

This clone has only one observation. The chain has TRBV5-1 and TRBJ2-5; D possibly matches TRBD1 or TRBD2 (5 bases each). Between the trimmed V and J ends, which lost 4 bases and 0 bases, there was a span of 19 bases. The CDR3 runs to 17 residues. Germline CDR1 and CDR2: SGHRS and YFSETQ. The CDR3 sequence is CASSPGRFGTYQETQYF. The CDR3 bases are TGCGCCAGCAGCCCCGGTCGTTTCGGGACGTACCAAGAGACCCAGTACTTC.

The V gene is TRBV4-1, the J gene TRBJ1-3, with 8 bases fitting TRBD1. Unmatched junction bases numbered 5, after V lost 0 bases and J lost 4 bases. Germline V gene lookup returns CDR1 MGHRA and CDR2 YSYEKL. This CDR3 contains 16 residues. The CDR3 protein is CASSQEGRGLGNTIYF. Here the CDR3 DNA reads TGCGCCAGCAGCCAAGAAGGCAGGGGGCTAGGAAACACCATATATTTT.

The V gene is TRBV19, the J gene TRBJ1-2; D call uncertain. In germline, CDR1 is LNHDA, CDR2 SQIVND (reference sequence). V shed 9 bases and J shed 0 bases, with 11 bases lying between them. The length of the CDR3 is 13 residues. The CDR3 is CASSATPNYGYTF. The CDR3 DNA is TGTGCCAGCTCGGCAACCCCTAACTATGGCTACACCTTC.

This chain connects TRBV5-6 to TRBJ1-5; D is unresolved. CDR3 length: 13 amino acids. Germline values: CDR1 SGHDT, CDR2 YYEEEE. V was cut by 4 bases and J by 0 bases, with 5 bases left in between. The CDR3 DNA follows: TGTGCCAGCAGCCGAAATAGCAATCAGCCCCAGCATTTT. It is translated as CASSRNSNQPQHF.

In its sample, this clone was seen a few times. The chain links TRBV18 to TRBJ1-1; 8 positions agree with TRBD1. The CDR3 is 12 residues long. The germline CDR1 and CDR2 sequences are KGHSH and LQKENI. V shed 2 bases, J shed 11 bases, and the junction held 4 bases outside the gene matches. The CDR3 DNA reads TGTGCCAGCTCACCAGCGGGACAGGAGGCTTTCTTT. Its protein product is CASSPAGQEAFF.

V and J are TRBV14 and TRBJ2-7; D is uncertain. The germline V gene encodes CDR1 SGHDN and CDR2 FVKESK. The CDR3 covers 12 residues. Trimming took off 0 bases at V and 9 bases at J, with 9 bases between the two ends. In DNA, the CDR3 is TGTGCCAGCAGCCAAGATCTGGCGTGGCAGTACTTC. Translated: CASSQDLAWQYF.

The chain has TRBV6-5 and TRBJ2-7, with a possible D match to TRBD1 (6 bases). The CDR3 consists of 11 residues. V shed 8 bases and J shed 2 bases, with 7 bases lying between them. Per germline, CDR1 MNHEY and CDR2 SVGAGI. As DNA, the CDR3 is TGTGCCAGCCGGACAGCCTACGAGCAGTACTTC. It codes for CASRTAYEQYF.